These 31 T cell receptor beta chains were sequenced from one sample in a study of blood T cells in healthy people across ages. Through a sample-barcoded 5' primer and a J-beta primer mix, a second PCR was run for roughly 6 to 12 cycles. TCRdb reprocessed the 5' RACE reads via MiXCR and lists one record per CDR3 protein. The sample records around 700,000 distinct CDR3 sequences, roughly 25% being singletons. These data were also filed under a second study, of T cells of mothers and their children.

The sequenced material came from blood. These receptors were taken from a boy younger than 18 in good health.

This clonotype has ten or more counts. In nucleotides, the CDR3 is TGTGCCAGCAGCTCGACAGGGTACGAGCAGTACTTC. Protein sequence: CASSSTGYEQYF. V is TRBV7-9 and J is TRBJ2-7; 7 bases line up with TRBD1. Germline CDR1 SEHNR, CDR2 FQNEAQ (reference sequence). J lost 4 bases, V lost 4 bases, and 1 base had no gene match. This CDR3 contains 12 residues.

This clonotype was seen repeatedly, ten times or more. The chain has TRBV12-3 or TRBV12-4 and TRBJ2-5; 9 bases line up with TRBD2. The DNA end is more similar to TRBJ2-1, so the J call may be wrong. The CDR3 consists of 15 residues. CDR3 nucleotide sequence: TGTGCCAGCAGTTTAAGCGGGAGGACCTACAATGAGCAGTTCTTC. It encodes CASSLSGRTYNEQFF.

V and J are TRBV11-2 and TRBJ2-5; D is unresolved. The V gene lost 4 bases and the J gene lost 1 base, with 7 bases spanning the gap. The CDR3 covers 13 residues. Germline values: CDR1 SGHAT, CDR2 FQNNGV. The chain's CDR3 is CASSSNPQETQYF. The CDR3 coding sequence is TGTGCCAGCAGCTCGAACCCCCAAGAGACCCAGTACTTC.

A few counts support this clonotype. This chain connects TRBV4-1 to TRBJ2-3; D uncertain. Germline CDR1 MGHRA, CDR2 YSYEKL. CDR3 length equals 16 residues. V shed 4 bases and J shed 3 bases, with 17 bases lying between them. CDR3 residues: CASSPDFGVRTDTQYF. CDR3 coding DNA: TGCGCCAGCAGCCCGGATTTCGGAGTCAGAACAGATACGCAGTATTTT.

In this sample, this clonotype turned up a few times. V is TRBV19 and J is TRBJ2-5, with 13 bases that match TRBD2. Matching the DNA end better, TRBJ2-1 makes the J call doubtful. The germline V gene has CDR1 LNHDA and CDR2 SQIVND (reference sequence). This CDR3 contains 15 residues. The CDR3 loop reads CASRELAGGVNEQFF. Written as DNA, the CDR3 is TGTGCCAGTAGGGAACTAGCGGGAGGGGTTAATGAGCAGTTCTTC.

This chain links TRBV12-5 with TRBJ1-2; D is uncertain. From germline, CDR1 is LGHNT and CDR2 FRNRAP. The CDR3 extends over 16 amino acids. The V end lost 1 base, the J end lost 4 bases, and 16 bases lay between the germline ends. The CDR3 bases are TGTGCTAGTGGTTTGGCCCTTCGGGCGTCCCCCTATGGCTACACCTTC. Encoded protein: CASGLALRASPYGYTF.

The chain carries TRBV11-3 and TRBJ2-5, with D unclear. The assigned J gene may be wrong: the sequence end matches TRBJ2-1 better. The CDR3 runs 13 residues. Germline V gene sequence: CDR1 SGHNT, CDR2 YENEEA. The CDR3, as DNA: TGTGCCAGCAGCTACCTACCCTCCAATGAGCAGTTCTTC. The encoded protein is CASSYLPSNEQFF.

This chain joins TRBV2 and TRBJ2-1; tentative D call: TRBD2 (6 bases). Trimming pared 6 bases from V and 6 bases from J, leaving 15 bases between. CDR1 and CDR2 from the germline V gene are SNHLY and FYNNEI. This CDR3 is built from 14 residues. In DNA form, the CDR3 reads TGTGCCAGCAGCGGGATCGGGACTCCCAATGAGCAGTTCTTC. The encoded protein is CASSGIGTPNEQFF.

This clonotype was seen more than once but under ten times. This chain uses TRBV25-1 with TRBJ2-7; no reliable D call. Germline values: CDR1 MGHDK, CDR2 SYGVNS. The V and J ends lost 2 bases and 5 bases respectively, with 10 bases between them. The CDR3 has 13 amino acids. The CDR3 loop is CASSEKGINEQYF. The CDR3 coding sequence is TGTGCCAGCAGTGAAAAAGGAATCAACGAGCAGTACTTC.

This clonotype was counted only a few times. The chain links TRBV29-1 to TRBJ2-3; TRBD1 might be the D (6 bases). Between the trimmed V and J ends, which lost 6 bases and 0 bases, there was a span of 10 bases. The V gene's germline CDR1 is SQVTM and CDR2 ANQGSEA. CDR3 size: 13 residues. This chain's CDR3 is CSVGTTSTDTQYF. DNA of the CDR3: TGCAGCGTGGGGACAACTAGCACAGATACGCAGTATTTT.

The chain's CDR3 is CATQGDYTEAFF. The CDR3 region has the DNA TGTGCCACCCAGGGCGACTACACTGAAGCTTTCTTT. The chain combines TRBV12-3 or TRBV12-4 with TRBJ1-1; D possibly corresponds to TRBD1 (5 bases). V lost 10 bases and J 3 bases, leaving 12 bases between the germline ends. This CDR3 is 12 amino acids long.

The chain is built from TRBV12-3 or TRBV12-4 and TRBJ1-4; D call uncertain. CDR3 length equals 16 residues. V was clipped by 3 bases and J by 8 bases, with 19 bases between them. CDR3 amino acids: CASSLHSGSGGEKLFF. The DNA for the CDR3 is TGTGCCAGCAGTTTGCATTCCGGGTCGGGAGGGGAAAAACTGTTTTTT.

In its sample, this clonotype was seen a few times. This chain connects TRBV9 to TRBJ2-7; D might be TRBD2 (6 bases). This CDR3 spans 14 amino acids. Germline V gene lookup returns CDR1 SGDLS and CDR2 YYNGEE. V lost 4 bases, J lost 3 bases, and 14 bases lay in between. CDR3 coding DNA: TGTGCCAGCAGCTCGGGACTCGCGAGCTACGAGCAGTACTTC. Translating it yields CASSSGLASYEQYF. The complete variable domain, with remaining parts taken from reference TRBV9 and TRBJ2-7, reads DSGVTQTPKHLITATGQRVTLRCSPRSGDLSVYWYQQSLDQGLQFLIQYYNGEERAKGNILERFSAQQFPDLHSELNLSSLELGDSALYFCASSSGLASYEQYFGPGTRLTVT.

V and J are TRBV5-1 and TRBJ1-1; TRBD1 agrees at 7 bases. The CDR3 loop spans 18 amino acids. Per germline, CDR1 SGHRS and CDR2 YFSETQ. The ends lost 4 bases at V and 0 bases at J; junction bases unmatched: 15. The CDR3 sequence is CASSLGQTYQTLNTEAFF. The CDR3 DNA is TGCGCCAGCAGCCTGGGACAGACTTACCAAACTTTGAACACTGAAGCTTTCTTT.

This clonotype was counted a few times. The chain has TRBV29-1 and TRBJ1-1; D unclear. The CDR3 has 11 amino acids. In germline, CDR1 is SQVTM, CDR2 ANQGSEA. The V end was cut by 6 bases, the J end by 1 base, with 6 bases between. CDR3: CSVPSNTEAFF. CDR3 nucleotides: TGCAGCGTCCCATCGAACACTGAAGCTTTCTTT. The complete variable domain, with remaining parts taken from reference TRBV29-1 and TRBJ1-1, reads SAVISQKPSRDICQRGTSLTIQCQVDSQVTMMFWYRQQPGQSLTLIATANQGSEATYESGFVIDKFPISRPNLTFSTLTVSNMSPEDSSIYLCSVPSNTEAFFGQGTRLTVV.

V usage is TRBV9 and J usage is TRBJ1-4; no firm D call. Trimming left V 0 bases short and J 3 bases short, with 12 bases between. Germline assignment: CDR1 SGDLS and CDR2 YYNGEE. This CDR3 is built from 16 residues. CDR3: CASSVAGGRPNEKLFF. For the CDR3, the DNA is TGTGCCAGCAGCGTAGCTGGAGGGAGGCCTAATGAAAAACTGTTTTTT.

The V call is TRBV20-1, the J call TRBJ1-2; D unresolved. Germline CDR1 DFQATT, CDR2 SNEGSKA (reference sequence). The V and J ends lost 6 bases and 4 bases respectively, with 18 bases between them. This CDR3 region has 14 residues. The CDR3 coding sequence is TGCAGTGCACCGGACCAATCCCGGGGCTATGGCTACACCTTC. Residues: CSAPDQSRGYGYTF.

This clonotype was counted only a few times. The chain uses TRBV7-9 and TRBJ2-1, with 10 bases fitting TRBD2. The CDR3 is made up of 17 amino acids. The ends lost 5 bases at V and 5 bases at J; junction bases unmatched: 12. Germline CDR1 is SEHNR and CDR2 is FQNEAQ (reference sequence). CDR3 in DNA: TGTGCCAGCAGCGACCGGGCTCTAGCGGGAGCCAACAATGAGCAGTTCTTC. It is translated as CASSDRALAGANNEQFF.

CDR3 nucleotides: TGTGCCAGCAGTGAAGAAGAATACTATGGCTACACCTTC. Translated, it gives CASSEEEYYGYTF. The rearrangement joins TRBV6-1 to TRBJ1-2; D is undetermined. The CDR3 runs 13 residues. Germline CDR1 reads MNHNS; CDR2 reads SASEGT. The V end was cut by 1 base, the J end by 3 bases, with 6 bases between.

The CDR3 region is CSARVGVAGVQETQYF. CDR3 coding DNA: TGCAGTGCTAGAGTAGGGGTAGCGGGGGTCCAAGAGACCCAGTACTTC. The genes are TRBV20-1 and TRBJ2-5; 9 bases are shared with TRBD2. The CDR3 spans 16 residues. Germline lookup yields CDR1 DFQATT and CDR2 SNEGSKA (reference sequence). The J segment lost 1 base and the V segment lost 1 base, leaving 7 bases of the junction unmatched.

The rearrangement joins TRBV5-1 to TRBJ2-5, with TRBD2 as a possible D gene (7 bases). The CDR3 runs to 14 residues. Germline CDR1 SGHRS, CDR2 YFSETQ. Trimming cost V 4 bases and J 4 bases, with 14 bases left between them. CDR3 protein: CASSASGEGETQYF. Written as DNA, the CDR3 is TGCGCCAGCAGCGCGTCAGGGGAGGGAGAGACCCAGTACTTC.

The J gene is TRBJ1-1, the V gene TRBV27, with D tentatively TRBD1 (5 bases). The CDR3 sequence is 13 residues long. The V end lost 10 bases, the J end lost 2 bases, and 14 bases lay between the germline ends. The germline CDR1 and CDR2 sequences are MNHEY and SMNVEV (reference sequence). CDR3 DNA: TGTGCCACCAGGGACGCCTATAACACTGAAGCTTTCTTT. Translated: CATRDAYNTEAFF.

The chain uses TRBV29-1 and TRBJ2-1; no firm D call. The germline V gene has CDR1 SQVTM and CDR2 ANQGSEA. This CDR3 has 12 amino acids. Trimming took 4 bases from V and 10 from J, leaving 14 bases between them. In nucleotides, the CDR3 is TGCAGCGTTGTGGCTACCTTACCGGAGCAGTTCTTC. Translation: CSVVATLPEQFF.

This clonotype has more than one count but fewer than ten. The chain joins TRBV27 to TRBJ2-2; possibly TRBD2 for D (6 bases). Trimming stripped 7 bases from V and 4 bases from J, with 19 bases between. The CDR3 consists of 16 residues. CDR1 is MNHEY and CDR2 is SMNVEV in the germline V gene (reference sequence). The CDR3 DNA reads TGTGCCAGCAACCCAAGGCTAGCGAGGGCCACCGGGGAGCTGTTTTTT. Amino acid sequence: CASNPRLARATGELFF.

The chain combines TRBV20-1 with TRBJ1-2; 11 bases line up with TRBD1. Trimming took 6 bases from V and 7 from J; bases not matched to a gene: 10. Germline assignment: CDR1 DFQATT and CDR2 SNEGSKA (reference sequence). The CDR3 contains 14 residues. The CDR3 DNA is TGCAGTGCCAGATGGGACAGGGGGGATGGTGGCTACACCTTC. Amino acids: CSARWDRGDGGYTF.

The V and J genes are TRBV7-2 and TRBJ1-2, with D possibly TRBD1 on 5 matching bases. Germline-derived CDR1 and CDR2 are SGHTA and FQGNSA. CDR3 size: 14 residues. The germline V and J ends were trimmed by 7 bases and 3 bases, with 15 bases remaining between them. The CDR3: CASNPGTEDYGYTF. The CDR3 bases are TGTGCCAGCAACCCGGGGACGGAAGACTATGGCTACACCTTC. Together with reference TRBV7-2 and TRBJ1-2, the CDR3 gives the full variable domain: GAGVSQSPSNKVTEKGKDVELRCDPISGHTALYWYRQSLGQGLEFLIYFQGNSAPDKSGLPSDRFSAERTGGSVSTLTIQRTQQEDSAVYLCASNPGTEDYGYTFGSGTRLTVV.

This clonotype came up many times. The chain joins TRBV5-1 to TRBJ2-1; 7 bases match TRBD2. The V gene's germline CDR1 is SGHRS and CDR2 YFSETQ. CDR3 size: 14 residues. J gave up 6 bases and V 0 bases, and 3 bases lay outside the gene matches. CDR3 coding DNA: TGCGCCAGCAGCTTGGGACTAGCAGGCAATGAGCAGTTCTTC. Translating it yields CASSLGLAGNEQFF.

This clonotype was recorded a few times. The DNA for the CDR3 is TGTGCCAGCAGCCTGGGCCTGGGCTTGACCGGGGAGCTGTTTTTT. Translated: CASSLGLGLTGELFF. V and J are TRBV3-1 and TRBJ2-2; no firm D call. The CDR3 length is 15 residues. CDR1 and CDR2 (germline): LGHDT, YNNKEL (reference sequence). V lost 4 bases and J 5 bases, leaving 14 bases between the germline ends.

A few counts support this clonotype. The V and J genes are TRBV12-3 or TRBV12-4 and TRBJ2-2, with 11 nucleotides matching TRBD2. The CDR3 consists of 15 residues. Trimming removed 5 bases from V and 5 bases from J; junction bases left unmatched: 4. Here the CDR3 DNA reads TGTGCCAGCAGTCCCACTAGCGGGAGTACCGGGGAGCTGTTTTTT. This translates into CASSPTSGSTGELFF.

The J gene is TRBJ2-5, the V gene TRBV9, with 7 bases matching TRBD2. CDR3 size: 16 residues. The germline V gene has CDR1 SGDLS and CDR2 YYNGEE. The V segment lost 0 bases and the J segment 4 bases; nucleotides outside the gene matches: 9. CDR3 protein: CASSVGGGAIGETQYF. In nucleotides, the CDR3 is TGTGCCAGCAGCGTAGGGGGAGGGGCTATCGGAGAGACCCAGTACTTC.

This clonotype has more than one count but fewer than ten. V is TRBV9 and J is TRBJ1-4; 9 bases match TRBD1. The CDR3 spans 14 residues. The V segment lost 3 bases and the J segment 9 bases; nucleotides outside the gene matches: 6. Germline V gene lookup returns CDR1 SGDLS and CDR2 YYNGEE. The CDR3 DNA follows: TGTGCCAGCAGCGCCGGGGGACAGGGAAAAAAACTGTTTTTT. This sequence encodes CASSAGGQGKKLFF.